The 20 T cell receptor beta chains below come from one sample, sequenced in a study of blood T cell repertoires in COVID-19. Data came from immunoSEQ multiplex PCR; TCRdb stores just in-frame clones and leaves some out. The table has 200,000 to 300,000 clones, about 86% seen once. The sample was PBMCs or T cells enriched from blood (not recorded which). The receptors were sampled from a woman aged 35 to 49 with acute COVID-19.

V gene TRBV19 combines with J gene TRBJ1-3; 11 nucleotides align to TRBD1. V gave up 5 bases and J gave up 8 bases; unmatched junction bases: 14. There are 17 residues in the CDR3. Germline loops: CDR1 LNHDA, CDR2 SQIVND (reference sequence). CDR3 amino acids: CASSPGQGAPLTHTIYF. CDR3 nucleotides: TGTGCCAGTAGTCCCGGACAGGGGGCTCCTTTAACCCACACCATATATTTT. The variable domain in full, with the rest retrieved from reference TRBV19 and TRBJ1-3, is DGGITQSPKYLFRKEGQNVTLSCEQNLNHDAMYWYRQDPGQGLRLIYYSQIVNDFQKGDIAEGYSVSREKKESFPLTVTSAQKNPTAFYLCASSPGQGAPLTHTIYFGEGSWLTVV.

The rearrangement uses TRBV12-5 and TRBJ1-5; D is undetermined. In germline, CDR1 is LGHNT, CDR2 FRNRAP. This CDR3 region has 14 residues. V lost 1 base, J lost 1 base, and 5 bases lay in between. The CDR3, as DNA: TGTGCTAGTGGTTTGGGACACAGCAATCAGCCCCAGCATTTT. Its translation is CASGLGHSNQPQHF. Combining the CDR3 with reference TRBV12-5 and TRBJ1-5 gives the whole variable domain DARVTQTPRHKVTEMGQEVTMRCQPILGHNTVFWYRQTMMQGLELLAYFRNRAPLDDSGMPKDRFSAEMPDATLATLKIQPSEPRDSAVYFCASGLGHSNQPQHFGDGTRLSIL.

The chain has TRBV3-1 (or the pseudogene TRBV3-2) and TRBJ2-5, with 8 bases matching TRBD2. The J segment lost 4 bases and the V segment lost 0 bases, leaving 4 bases of the junction unmatched. Germline lookup yields CDR1 LGHDT and CDR2 YNNKEL (reference sequence). The CDR3 runs 15 residues. As DNA, the CDR3 is TGTGCCAGCAGCCAAGAGGTGCTAGCGGGAGAGACCCAGTACTTC. Protein: CASSQEVLAGETQYF.

The V call is TRBV18, the J call TRBJ1-5; weak D call: TRBD1 (6 bases). The CDR3 spans 15 residues. Germline assignment: CDR1 KGHSH and CDR2 LQKENI. V shed 6 bases and J shed 3 bases, with 15 bases lying between them. This CDR3 is CASSGSGAFNQPQHF. The CDR3 DNA reads as TGTGCCAGCTCTGGATCAGGGGCCTTCAATCAGCCCCAGCATTTT. Full variable domain (missing parts from reference TRBV18 and TRBJ1-5): NAGVMQNPRHLVRRRGQEARLRCSPMKGHSHVYWYRQLPEEGLKFMVYLQKENIIDESGMPKERFSAEFPKEGPSILRIQQVVRGDSAAYFCASSGSGAFNQPQHFGDGTRLSIL.

This rearrangement joins TRBV11-2 to TRBJ2-5; D ambiguous. CDR1 and CDR2 from the germline V gene are SGHAT and FQNNGV. The CDR3 loop spans 12 amino acids. The V gene lost 3 bases and the J gene lost 5 bases, with 7 bases spanning the gap. CDR3 DNA sequence: TGTGCCAGCAGCTTCGTCAGGGAGACCCAGTACTTC. Its translation is CASSFVRETQYF. Full variable domain (rest looked up from reference TRBV11-2 and TRBJ2-5): EAGVAQSPRYKIIEKRQSVAFWCNPISGHATLYWYQQILGQGPKLLIQFQNNGVVDDSQLPKDRFSAERLKGVDSTLKIQPAKLEDSAVYLCASSFVRETQYFGPGTRLLVL.

The sample holds a few counts of this clone. This sequence joins TRBV4-2 and TRBJ1-1; D uncertain. The germline V and J ends were trimmed by 0 bases and 4 bases, with 12 bases remaining between them. CDR3 length: 15 amino acids. From germline, CDR1 is LGHNA and CDR2 YNFKEQ. In DNA form, the CDR3 reads TGTGCCAGCAGCCAAGATCGGGGTAGTGGCACTGAAGCTTTCTTT. This translates into CASSQDRGSGTEAFF.

J is TRBJ2-5 and V is TRBV24-1, with D maybe TRBD2 (5 bases). Germline V gene lookup returns CDR1 KGHDR and CDR2 SFDVKD. The CDR3 spans 16 residues. The V end was cut by 8 bases, the J end by 3 bases, with 21 bases between. The DNA of the CDR3 is TGTGCCACCACGAGGGAATGTGGCAGGCAGAAAGAGACCCAGTACTTC. Translated: CATTRECGRQKETQYF.

The gene calls are TRBV29-1 and TRBJ2-7, with 7 bases aligning to TRBD2. The V segment lost 1 base and the J segment 2 bases; nucleotides outside the gene matches: 5. CDR3 length: 14 residues. CDR1 SQVTM and CDR2 ANQGSEA come from the germline V gene. The CDR3 nucleotides are TGCAGCGTTGAAGGCGGGAGTACCGCCTACGAGCAGTACTTC. This encodes CSVEGGSTAYEQYF.

V and J are TRBV5-1 and TRBJ1-4, with D perhaps matching TRBD1 (5 bases). The germline V gene encodes CDR1 SGHRS and CDR2 YFSETQ. Deletions cut 0 bases from V and 11 bases from J, with 20 bases between. This CDR3 region has 16 residues. CDR3 protein: CASSLVADLERGKLFF. The CDR3 DNA sequence: TGCGCCAGCAGCTTGGTCGCCGACCTCGAGCGGGGGAAACTGTTTTTT. The whole variable domain, filled in from reference TRBV5-1 and TRBJ1-4, reads KAGVTQTPRYLIKTRGQQVTLSCSPISGHRSVSWYQQTPGQGLQFLFEYFSETQRNKGNFPGRFSGRQFSNSRSEMNVSTLELGDSALYLCASSLVADLERGKLFFGSGTQLSVL.

The rearrangement joins TRBV4-2 to TRBJ1-5; 7 nucleotides match TRBD1. The germline gives CDR1 LGHNA, CDR2 YNFKEQ. The trim removed 2 bases at V and 5 bases at J, leaving 9 bases unmatched. The CDR3 is made up of 16 amino acids. The CDR3 region is CASSQMRRDRDQPQHF. CDR3 nucleotides: TGTGCCAGCAGCCAAATGCGCCGGGACAGAGATCAGCCCCAGCATTTT.

The chain links TRBV27 to TRBJ1-2; no definite D call. Germline V gene sequence: CDR1 MNHEY, CDR2 SMNVEV (reference sequence). CDR3 length equals 13 residues. Trimming removed 0 bases at V and 9 bases at J, with 11 bases between. The CDR3 here is CASSLSEGSSYTF. The CDR3 DNA reads as TGTGCCAGCAGTTTATCGGAGGGTTCGAGCTACACCTTC.

This clone has just one count. Here the CDR3 DNA reads TGCAGCGTTGATGTCCCACTAAAGCTCAATGAGCAGTTCTTC. Amino acids: CSVDVPLKLNEQFF. The chain couples TRBV29-1 to TRBJ2-1; D gene uncertain. The germline V and J ends were trimmed by 3 bases and 6 bases, with 15 bases remaining between them. The CDR3 length is 14 residues. From germline, CDR1 is SQVTM and CDR2 ANQGSEA.

V gene TRBV29-1 combines with J gene TRBJ2-1, with D maybe TRBD2 (5 bases). Between the trimmed V and J ends, which lost 4 bases and 8 bases, there was a span of 18 bases. This CDR3 is built from 14 residues. Germline V gene data show CDR1 as SQVTM and CDR2 as ANQGSEA. The chain's CDR3 is CSVVRGWGNYEQFF. CDR3 DNA sequence: TGCAGCGTTGTACGAGGGTGGGGAAACTATGAGCAGTTCTTC.

The chain recombines TRBV20-1 with TRBJ2-7; no reliable D call. Germline CDR1 DFQATT, CDR2 SNEGSKA (reference sequence). The CDR3 is 11 amino acids. Trimming pared 1 base from V and 3 bases from J, leaving 4 bases between. The DNA of the CDR3 is TGCAGTGCTAGAGTCAACTACGAGCAGTACTTC. Protein: CSARVNYEQYF.

In its sample, this clone was seen a few times. The chain recombines TRBV29-1 with TRBJ2-7, with TRBD1 matching 7 bases. V shed 6 bases and J 3 bases; nucleotides not matched to a gene: 2. The CDR3 consists of 11 residues. Germline-derived CDR1 and CDR2 are SQVTM and ANQGSEA. This CDR3 reads CSVGTVYEQYF. The CDR3 DNA reads as TGCAGCGTCGGGACAGTCTACGAGCAGTACTTC.

The genes are TRBV2 and TRBJ1-4; 8 bases are a match to TRBD1. The CDR3 is 15 amino acids. The J segment lost 2 bases and the V segment lost 8 bases, leaving 7 bases of the junction unmatched. Per germline, CDR1 SNHLY and CDR2 FYNNEI. The DNA for the CDR3 is TGTGCCAGCGGGCACAGGGGGTCCACTAATGAAAAACTGTTTTTT. Protein product: CASGHRGSTNEKLFF.

Comment on this clone: Relative to the germline gene, one junction end is altered; a read error may explain this. The V and J genes are TRBV7-7 and TRBJ2-7; TRBD2 matches 11 bases. CDR1 and CDR2 from the germline V gene are SSHAT and FNYEAQ (reference sequence). The CDR3 is made up of 16 amino acids. For the CDR3, the DNA is TGTGCTAGCAGCTTACTCGGGACTAGCGGAACCTACGAGCAGTACTTC. It yields the protein CASSLLGTSGTYEQYF.

CDR3 bases: TGTGCCAGCAGCCAGTATGGAGGGGACTATGGCTACACCTTC. Amino acid sequence: CASSQYGGDYGYTF. The genes are TRBV7-3 and TRBJ1-2, with D possibly TRBD1 on 5 matching bases. V lost 5 bases, J lost 3 bases, and 13 bases lay in between. This CDR3 is built from 14 residues. In germline, CDR1 is SGHTA, CDR2 FQGTGA.

This clone has a single count. V gene TRBV5-1 combines with J gene TRBJ2-4; weak D call: TRBD1 (5 bases). Looked up from germline, CDR1 is SGHRS and CDR2 is YFSETQ. The CDR3 spans 12 residues. V lost 4 bases to trimming and J lost 7 bases, with 9 bases between them. The CDR3 sequence: CASSLQDNIQYF. The CDR3 coding sequence is TGCGCCAGCAGCCTACAGGATAACATTCAGTACTTC.

This chain links TRBV10-2 with TRBJ2-2; no definite D call. The V gene's germline CDR1 is WSHSY and CDR2 SAAADI. The V end lost 2 bases, the J end lost 7 bases, and 14 bases lay between the germline ends. This CDR3 has 15 amino acids. The CDR3 nucleotides read TGCGCCAGCAGTGAGCACGCTGAGGCTGGCGGGGAGCTGTTTTTT. Protein product: CASSEHAEAGGELFF.